The 14 T cell receptor beta chains below all came from one sample that was sequenced in a study of blood T cells in healthy people across ages. Alongside a J-beta primer mix, a sample-barcoded 5' primer served in a second PCR lasting about 7 to 11 cycles. TCRdb processed the 5' RACE reads anew with MiXCR; each CDR3 protein has one entry. This repertoire shows approximately 690,000 distinct CDR3 sequences, roughly two fifths found once; its top ten account for around 30%. The specimen was blood. The receptors shown here come from an elderly man in good health.

This clonotype was observed a handful of times. A much larger clone lies one base from this, so it may be a read error. This chain connects TRBV4-3 to TRBJ2-3; a possible D gene is TRBD1 (6 bases). Germline CDR1 LGHNA, CDR2 YSLEER. The CDR3 runs to 15 residues. Trimming pared 4 bases from V and 0 bases from J, leaving 11 bases between. CDR3 protein: CASSRRDTSTDTQYF. The CDR3 DNA is TGCGCCAGCAGCCGACGGGACACTAGCACAGATACGCAGTATTTT.

This clonotype was detected only a few times. The rearrangement uses TRBV10-2 and TRBJ2-3; maybe TRBD2 (5 bases). The germline V and J ends were trimmed by 4 bases and 1 base, with 9 bases remaining between them. The CDR3 totals 14 residues. Germline V gene lookup returns CDR1 WSHSY and CDR2 SAAADI. The CDR3 nucleotides read TGCGCCAGCAGTGGGACTGTTGGCACAGATACGCAGTATTTT. The encoded protein is CASSGTVGTDTQYF.

The chain employs TRBV9 and TRBJ2-1, with D unclear. This CDR3 is 12 amino acids long. CDR1 and CDR2 from the germline V gene are SGDLS and YYNGEE. Trimming stripped 2 bases from V and 10 bases from J, with 10 bases between. CDR3 DNA sequence: TGTGCCAGCAGCGTTAGAGACGGGGAGCAGTTCTTC. This translates into CASSVRDGEQFF.

This clonotype showed up many times. The chain recombines TRBV6-2 or TRBV6-3 with TRBJ2-6, with D unclear. V was shortened by 5 bases and J by 4 bases, with 6 bases between the two germline ends. Germline CDR1 MNHEY, CDR2 SVGEGT. This CDR3 spans 13 amino acids. CDR3 coding DNA: TGTGCCAGCAGTAGTGTAGGGGCCAACGTCCTGACTTTC. The encoded protein is CASSSVGANVLTF.

This sequence joins TRBV7-3 and TRBJ2-1; TRBD2 matches 8 bases. The J call is in doubt because the DNA end fits TRBJ2-7 better. The CDR3 length is 14 residues. Germline V gene sequence: CDR1 SGHTA, CDR2 FQGTGA. CDR3 bases: TGTGCCAGCAGCCGTCGGGAGGGTTACAATGAGCAGTACTTC. Amino acids: CASSRREGYNEQYF.

V is TRBV20-1 and J is TRBJ2-5, with D maybe TRBD1 (6 bases). V was clipped by 5 bases and J by 6 bases, with 16 bases between them. Germline CDR1 DFQATT, CDR2 SNEGSKA (reference sequence). This CDR3 is 13 amino acids long. CDR3 DNA sequence: TGCAGTGCTTTAACCCAGGGGTTGAAGACCCAGTACTTC. Its translation: CSALTQGLKTQYF.

The table lists this clonotype with a count of one. This may come from a read error, since a much larger clone is one base off. This chain connects TRBV29-1 to TRBJ2-3, with 7 bases that match TRBD2. The CDR3 has 13 amino acids. V shed 5 bases and J 4 bases; nucleotides not matched to a gene: 6. CDR1 is SQVTM and CDR2 is ANQGSEA in the germline V gene. CDR3 DNA sequence: TGCAGCGTTATGGGGGAGGGCCCAGATACGCAGTATTTT. Encoded protein: CSVMGEGPDTQYF.

This chain connects TRBV7-2 to TRBJ2-5, with a possible D match to TRBD1 (5 bases). The V gene lost 2 bases and the J gene lost 9 bases, with 13 bases spanning the gap. The CDR3 has 13 residues. Germline-derived CDR1 and CDR2 are SGHTA and FQGNSA. The CDR3 region has the DNA TGTGCCAGCAGCTTAAGGGGAAAGGCGGCCCAGTACTTC. It specifies CASSLRGKAAQYF.

In this sample, this clonotype turned up a few times. The chain is built from TRBV7-2 and TRBJ2-4; a possible D gene is TRBD2 (6 bases). The J call may be mistaken, given a closer DNA end match to TRBJ2-5. Germline lookup yields CDR1 SGHTA and CDR2 FQGNSA. CDR3 length equals 13 residues. CDR3: CASSLAEGETQYF. CDR3 in DNA: TGTGCCAGCAGCTTAGCGGAGGGTGAGACCCAGTACTTC.

J is TRBJ2-6 and V is TRBV6-2 or TRBV6-3; the D gene is possibly TRBD1 (5 bases). Germline V gene lookup returns CDR1 MNHEY and CDR2 SVGEGT. The V and J ends lost 2 bases and 0 bases respectively, with 11 bases between them. This CDR3 comprises 17 residues. CDR3 coding DNA: TGTGCCAGCAGTTACAGGGGTCGCAACTCTGGGGCCAACGTCCTGACTTTC. This codes for CASSYRGRNSGANVLTF.

This chain joins TRBV6-2 or TRBV6-3 and TRBJ2-3; TRBD2 matches 8 bases. V shed 6 bases, J shed 2 bases, and the junction held 7 bases outside the gene matches. The CDR3 is 15 residues long. The germline gives CDR1 MNHEY, CDR2 SVGEGT. CDR3 nucleotides: TGTGCCAGCAGACCCCTGACTAGCGTCACAGATACGCAGTATTTT. It specifies CASRPLTSVTDTQYF.

The chain has TRBV14 and TRBJ1-1; D unclear. Germline V CDR1 and CDR2: SGHDN, FVKESK. Trimming removed 4 bases from V and 0 bases from J, with 3 bases in between. CDR3 length: 12 residues. In DNA, the CDR3 is TGTGCCAGCAGCCCGATGAACACTGAAGCTTTCTTT. Translation: CASSPMNTEAFF. The full variable domain, completed using reference TRBV14 and TRBJ1-1, is EAGVTQFPSHSVIEKGQTVTLRCDPISGHDNLYWYRRVMGKEIKFLLHFVKESKQDESGMPNNRFLAERTGGTYSTLKVQPAELEDSGVYFCASSPMNTEAFFGQGTRLTVV.

The J gene is TRBJ1-2, the V gene TRBV15; D is unclear. Germline V CDR1 and CDR2: LNHNV, YYDKDF (reference sequence). The ends were cut back, 0 bases at V and 7 bases at J, with 21 bases in the middle. The CDR3 extends over 17 amino acids. CDR3 coding DNA: TGTGCCACCAGCAGAGAGCGCGGGCCGACGCAGATACGTGGCTACACCTTC. It specifies CATSRERGPTQIRGYTF. Supplemented by reference TRBV15 and TRBJ1-2, the full variable domain reads DAMVIQNPRYQVTQFGKPVTLSCSQTLNHNVMYWYQQKSSQAPKLLFHYYDKDFNNEADTPDNFQSRRPNTSFCFLDIRSPGLGDTAMYLCATSRERGPTQIRGYTFGSGTRLTVV.

The chain employs TRBV4-1 and TRBJ2-7, with D tentatively TRBD1 (5 bases). The CDR3 has 16 amino acids. V was clipped by 0 bases and J by 3 bases, with 15 bases between them. Germline V gene sequence: CDR1 MGHRA, CDR2 YSYEKL. CDR3 loop: CASSQDFVGVLYEQYF. The CDR3 DNA reads TGCGCCAGCAGCCAAGATTTCGTAGGGGTCCTCTACGAGCAGTACTTC.